This T cell receptor beta chain was sequenced during a study of monozygotic twins with inflammatory bowel disease. Germline V gene data show CDR1 as SGHNT and CDR2 as YENEEA. There are 13 residues in the CDR3. For this clonotype: As yet, its antigen is unknown.

TCRdb re-called the 5' RACE reads and shows each CDR3 protein once, DNA omitted. The sample's table shows 110,000 to 150,000 distinct CDR3 sequences. Study-wide points: Fewer shared clonotypes with others were found in IBD patients than in healthy twins, especially with disease activity.

Material: blood. The TCR comes from a human donor with ulcerative colitis or Crohn's disease, or a healthy co-twin of an affected twin (not recorded which). The genes are TRBV11-3 and TRBJ1-1. CDR3 sequence: CASSPDAGTEAFF.